The 10 T cell receptor beta chains below were found in one sample sequenced in a study of shared clonotypes between healthy human individuals. Naive-designated CD8 cells lacked CD45RO, were positively enriched for CCR7, and omitted terminally differentiated effector memory CD45RA+ cells. Clones were sequenced by immunoSEQ multiplex PCR, and TCRdb holds only the in-frame ones, with some missing. The table has some 2,000,000 clones, around 96% seen once. Sequenced: naive CD8+ T cells sorted from blood. The receptors here all came from a man in his late teens or twenties in good health.

A note on this clone: The same CDR3 also results from other DNA sequences found in this sample. The rearrangement links TRBV11-2 to TRBJ2-7; D not resolved. CDR1 is SGHAT, CDR2 FQNNGV, per germline. Trimming removed 0 bases from V and 0 bases from J, with 9 bases in between. The CDR3 sequence is 15 residues long. The CDR3 coding sequence is TGTGCCAGCAGCTTAGAAGGCCGTAGCTCCTACGAGCAGTACTTC. Its translation: CASSLEGRSSYEQYF.

V usage is TRBV28 and J usage is TRBJ2-1; either TRBD1 or TRBD2 may supply D (6 bases each). V dropped 6 bases and J dropped 6 bases, with 12 bases sitting between them. The CDR3 runs 13 residues. The germline CDR1 and CDR2 sequences are MDHEN and SYDVKM. CDR3 DNA sequence: TGTGCCAGCAGCGGGGGCTGGGGCAATGAGCAGTTCTTC. Translation gives CASSGGWGNEQFF.

The table lists this clone with a count of one. This chain joins TRBV11-2 and TRBJ2-5; the match to TRBD1 covers 8 bases. Trimming took 4 bases from V and 2 from J; bases not matched to a gene: 15. The CDR3 sequence is 18 residues long. The germline CDR1 and CDR2 sequences are SGHAT and FQNNGV. The CDR3 coding sequence is TGTGCCAGCAGCTCTGGACAGGGACCAACCTCACCGCAAGAGACCCAGTACTTC. It yields the protein CASSSGQGPTSPQETQYF.

This chain connects TRBV29-1 to TRBJ1-1, with a possible D match to TRBD1 (6 bases). Germline CDR1 and CDR2: SQVTM and ANQGSEA. This CDR3 comprises 12 residues. Trimming removed 6 bases at V and 6 bases at J, with 14 bases between. This chain's CDR3 is CSVTPQGAEAFF. CDR3 coding DNA: TGCAGCGTGACCCCACAGGGAGCTGAAGCTTTCTTT.

The chain couples TRBV7-9 to TRBJ2-5; 7 bases agree with TRBD1. Germline loops: CDR1 SEHNR, CDR2 FQNEAQ (reference sequence). CDR3 length equals 13 residues. Unmatched junction bases numbered 4, after V lost 5 bases and J lost 4 bases. The CDR3 DNA follows: TGTGCCAGCAGCCAGACAGGGCCAGAGACCCAGTACTTC. Translation: CASSQTGPETQYF.

For the CDR3, the DNA is TGTGCCTGCCTCGTTGGGCCCCGTAACTATGGCTACACCTTC. This encodes CACLVGPRNYGYTF. The chain links TRBV30 to TRBJ1-2, with unresolved D. Trimming left V 6 bases short and J 1 base short, with 15 bases between. CDR3 length: 14 residues. Germline loops: CDR1 GTSNPN, CDR2 SVGIG (reference sequence).

The rearrangement joins TRBV4-1 to TRBJ1-6, with D possibly being TRBD1 (6 bases). Trimming left V 1 base short and J 7 bases short, with 11 bases between. Germline CDR1 and CDR2: MGHRA and YSYEKL. The CDR3 is made up of 15 amino acids. The CDR3: CASSQVTGLNSPLHF. The CDR3 coding sequence is TGCGCCAGCAGCCAAGTCACAGGGTTAAATTCACCCCTCCACTTT.

The V gene is TRBV6-5, the J gene TRBJ2-7, with TRBD1 matching over 7 bases. This CDR3 spans 15 amino acids. Germline V lookup: CDR1 MNHEY, CDR2 SVGAGI. V shed 0 bases, J shed 3 bases, and the junction held 5 bases outside the gene matches. The CDR3 region has the DNA TGTGCCAGCAGTTACTCAGGAGACAGGGACTACGAGCAGTACTTC. Protein sequence: CASSYSGDRDYEQYF.

The chain joins TRBV10-3 to TRBJ2-6, with D maybe TRBD1 (6 bases). The germline gives CDR1 ENHRY, CDR2 SYGVKD. The CDR3 covers 17 residues. The germline V and J ends were trimmed by 4 bases and 0 bases, with 13 bases remaining between them. The DNA of the CDR3 is TGTGCCATCAGTGTAGGGAAGGGGGACTCTGGGGCCAACGTCCTGACTTTC. Protein: CAISVGKGDSGANVLTF.

The chain recombines TRBV9 with TRBJ1-6, with TRBD1 matching over 8 bases. This CDR3 contains 17 residues. The V segment lost 4 bases and the J segment 6 bases; nucleotides outside the gene matches: 12. From germline, CDR1 is SGDLS and CDR2 YYNGEE. CDR3: CASSPIAGGEGNSPLHF. The CDR3 nucleotides are TGTGCCAGCAGCCCCATCGCAGGGGGCGAGGGTAATTCACCCCTCCACTTT.